Sequencing of this TCR beta chain was carried out in a study of control samples from healthy donors and cancer patients. Unmatched junction bases numbered 3, after V lost 7 bases and J lost 6 bases. This CDR3 spans 13 amino acids. Germline CDR1 is SNHLY and CDR2 is FYNNEI. Using immunoSEQ multiplex PCR, the repertoire was profiled, and TCRdb retains in-frame clones only, with some absent. The sample contains tens of thousands of clones, roughly 94% of which appear only once. The receptor was derived from a man aged 55 to 70 in good health. Sequenced sample: blood. This chain uses TRBV2 with TRBJ1-4; 9 nucleotides align to TRBD1. In DNA, the CDR3 is TGTGCCAGCATCAGGGACAGGGATGAAAAACTGTTTTTT. Translation: CASIRDRDEKLFF. The variable domain in full, with the rest retrieved from reference TRBV2 and TRBJ1-4, is EPEVTQTPSHQVTQMGQEVILRCVPISNHLYFYWYRQILGQKVEFLVSFYNNEISEKSEIFDDQFSVERPDGSNFTLKIRSTKLEDSAMYFCASIRDRDEKLFFGSGTQLSVL.